This T cell receptor beta chain was identified during a study of beta chain features in type 1 diabetes. This clone was recorded a few times. Antigen: not known. Mismatch with germline at one junction end may stem from a read error. Findings of the study overall: Across all four CD4+ subsets, people with type 1 diabetes showed modestly shorter TCRB CDR3s.

The CDR3 covers 13 residues. CDR1 and CDR2 from the germline V gene are MNHEY and SVGAGI. Investigators reverse transcribed all isolated RNA, so they sequenced expressed TCRB transcripts. Profiled with immunoSEQ multiplex PCR; TCRdb holds only in-frame clones, not every one. The sample yields 200,000 to 300,000 clones, about a tenth seen once. The source of this sequence is a young man with type 1 diabetes. The sequenced material came from naive CD4+ T cells from blood. This rearrangement joins TRBV6-5 to TRBJ2-5; D uncertain. The CDR3 loop is CASGRLIQEAQYF. CDR3 bases: TGTGCCAGCGGAAGGCTGATCCAAGAGGCCCAGTACTTC.